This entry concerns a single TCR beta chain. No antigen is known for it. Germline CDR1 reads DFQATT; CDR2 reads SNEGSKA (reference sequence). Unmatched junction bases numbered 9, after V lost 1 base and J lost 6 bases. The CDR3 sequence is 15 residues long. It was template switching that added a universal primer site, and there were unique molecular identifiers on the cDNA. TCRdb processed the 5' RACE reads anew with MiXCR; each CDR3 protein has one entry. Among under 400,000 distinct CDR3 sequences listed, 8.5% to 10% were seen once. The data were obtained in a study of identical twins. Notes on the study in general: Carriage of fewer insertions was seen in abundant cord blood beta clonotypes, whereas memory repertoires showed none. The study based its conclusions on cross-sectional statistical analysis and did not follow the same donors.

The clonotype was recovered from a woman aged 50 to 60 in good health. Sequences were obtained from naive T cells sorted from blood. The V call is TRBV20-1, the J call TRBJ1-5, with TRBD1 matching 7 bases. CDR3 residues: CSARGDRAVSQPQHF. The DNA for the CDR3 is TGCAGTGCTAGAGGAGACAGGGCGGTAAGTCAGCCCCAGCATTTT.